What follows describes a single TCR beta chain. Its antigen specificity is not known. The junction departs from the called germline gene at one end, perhaps through a read error. This entry is derived from a study of tumor and adjacent non-tumor tissue in lung cancer (dated by TCRdb to about 2018). Regarding the study in general: Patients with adenocarcinoma (about 12), squamous cell carcinoma (2) and small cell lung cancer (1) were included in the cohort. A total of 95 million to 150 million productive TCRbeta reads were generated by sequencing, corresponding to an average of roughly 4 million reads per sample. TCRbeta CDR3 sequencing was performed on thirty paired specimens, with one tumor sample and one normal lung sample collected per patient. Using bulk TCRbeta repertoires from over twelve lung cancer patients, the study set lung tumor tissue side by side with matched distant non-tumor lung tissue. The approximately 15 enrolled patients, of whom some 10 were men and 5 were women, were aged about 31 to 76 years and were diagnosed with TNM stage I to III disease. Findings and caveats that apply to the study as a whole: Because peripheral blood was not sequenced, the blood TCRbeta repertoires of the lung cancer patients in the study went unexamined. The top 100 clones accounted for a significantly larger cumulative portion of the repertoire in normal lung than in tumor tissue. Only about 15 patients were included in the cohort, and the need for larger samples and more detailed clinical data was noted by the authors. The sequencing platform is not named in the methods, and unique molecular identifiers are not mentioned. Younger patients had significantly higher TCR diversity, and higher tumor TCR diversity was associated with shorter overall and disease-free survival. Tumor tissue showed significantly higher TCR diversity (inverse Simpson) than normal lung tissue, at about 400 vs 150 (P = 0.0075, Mann-Whitney U test).

Its CDR3 holds 14 amino acids, cysteine through phenylalanine. Only the CDR3 DNA is retained, 42 bases long and in frame from the first base. CDR1 and CDR2, per the germline V gene, are SGHAT and FQNNGV. RNA was extracted from bulk unsorted tissue and checked for quality with a NanoDrop ND-1000 and an Agilent 2100. The normal lung samples consisted of distant non-tumor tissue collected more than 3 cm from the tumor edge. Donors were newly diagnosed lung cancer patients admitted for thoracic surgery in China between August and November 2014, without prior chemotherapy. Patients who had received previous radiotherapy or chemotherapy, or who had another concurrent cancer, were excluded from the study. Surgical tissue pieces of 1-2 cm3 were preserved in RNAlater solution and were kept at -80 degrees C until use. Libraries were constructed by multiplex PCR. TCRdb lists the instrument as Illumina HiSeq 2500. TCRbeta libraries were constructed through three rounds of nested PCR with primers (Table S4) according to protocols modified from ARM-PCR. PCR products of 200-500 bp were gel-excised and purified with the QIAquick gel extraction kit before sequencing. The original pipeline was this. Reads were cleaned using Trimmomatic, were merged into complete CDR3 sequences using FLASH, and were assigned to V(D)J germline segments using MiTCR. Clonal diversity was calculated as the inverse Simpson's index using VDJtools. A read counted as productive if the sequence was in-frame and lacked a premature stop codon. The raw public reads went through TCRdb reprocessing: fastp at Q25, MiXCR clone calling, in-frame beta chains kept. Every CDR3 protein is listed once, alongside the most common genes and DNA of its rows. TCRdb, not the authors, supplied the V and J calls. Counted in this sample were over 80,000 distinct CDR3 sequences; roughly 80% of them appeared once. The top ten constitute 30% of the sample.

This sequence uses TRBV11-2 and TRBJ2-2; TRBD2 agrees with 8 junctional bases. Material: distant non-tumor lung tissue. The clonotype originates from a man aged 60-69 years with small cell lung cancer. The DNA is as follows: TGTGCCAACAGTGGTAGCGGGAAGACCGGGGAGTTGTTTTTT. This gives the protein CANSGSGKTGELFF.